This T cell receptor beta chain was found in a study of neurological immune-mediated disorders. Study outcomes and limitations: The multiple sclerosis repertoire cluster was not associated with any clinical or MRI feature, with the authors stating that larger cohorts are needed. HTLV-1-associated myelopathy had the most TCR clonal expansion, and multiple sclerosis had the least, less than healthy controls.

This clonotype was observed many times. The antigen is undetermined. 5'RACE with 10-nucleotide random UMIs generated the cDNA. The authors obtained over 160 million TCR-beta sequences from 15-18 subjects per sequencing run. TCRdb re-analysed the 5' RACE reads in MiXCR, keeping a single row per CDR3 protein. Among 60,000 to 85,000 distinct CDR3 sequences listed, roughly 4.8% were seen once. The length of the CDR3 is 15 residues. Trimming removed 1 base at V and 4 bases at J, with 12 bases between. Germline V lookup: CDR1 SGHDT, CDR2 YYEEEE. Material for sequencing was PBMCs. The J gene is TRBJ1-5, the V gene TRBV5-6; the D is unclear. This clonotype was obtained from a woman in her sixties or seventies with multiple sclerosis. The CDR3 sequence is CASSLFGRRNQPQHF. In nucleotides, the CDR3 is TGTGCCAGCAGCTTGTTCGGTCGAAGGAATCAGCCCCAGCATTTT.